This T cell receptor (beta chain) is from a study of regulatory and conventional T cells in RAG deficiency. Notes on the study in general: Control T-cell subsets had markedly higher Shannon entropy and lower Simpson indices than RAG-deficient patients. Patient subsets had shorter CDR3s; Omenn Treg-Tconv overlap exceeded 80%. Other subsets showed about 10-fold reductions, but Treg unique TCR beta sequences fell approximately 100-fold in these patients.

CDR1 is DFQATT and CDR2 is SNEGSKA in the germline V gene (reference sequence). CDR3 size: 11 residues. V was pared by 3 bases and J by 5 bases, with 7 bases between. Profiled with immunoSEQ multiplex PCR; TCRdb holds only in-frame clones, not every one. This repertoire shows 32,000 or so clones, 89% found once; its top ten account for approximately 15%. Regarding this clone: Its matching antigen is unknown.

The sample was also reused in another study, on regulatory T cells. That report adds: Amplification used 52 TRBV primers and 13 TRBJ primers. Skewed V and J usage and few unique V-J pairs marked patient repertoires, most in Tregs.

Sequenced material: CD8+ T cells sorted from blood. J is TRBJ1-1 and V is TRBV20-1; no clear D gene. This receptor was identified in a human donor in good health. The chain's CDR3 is CSASFGTEAFF. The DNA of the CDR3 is TGCAGTGCTAGTTTCGGGACTGAAGCTTTCTTT.